These 18 T cell receptor beta chains share one sample of origin, sequenced in a study of shared clonotypes between healthy human individuals. Produced via immunoSEQ multiplex PCR; TCRdb's table is partial and in-frame only. The profile covers approximately 1.9 million clones, with over 85% appearing a single time and more than 1.5% taken by the ten largest. The naive CD8 subset, CD45RO-negative cells positively selected for CCR7, excluded terminally differentiated effector memory CD45RA+ cells. Sequencing input: naive CD8+ T cells from PBMCs. These TCRs come from a man aged 18 to 30 in good health. Some clones in this sample may be carry-over from other donors' samples.

V gene TRBV15 combines with J gene TRBJ1-2; the D gene is possibly TRBD1 (5 bases). V lost 3 bases to trimming and J lost 5 bases, with 13 bases between them. This CDR3 has 14 residues. Germline CDR1 reads LNHNV; CDR2 reads YYDKDF (reference sequence). The CDR3 region has the DNA TGTGCCACCAGCAGGCGGGAGGGACCATATGGCTACACCTTC. It codes for CATSRREGPYGYTF.

V usage is TRBV29-1 and J usage is TRBJ1-2; TRBD1 is a possible D gene (5 bases). Between the trimmed V and J ends, which lost 5 bases and 8 bases, there was a span of 15 bases. The germline V gene has CDR1 SQVTM and CDR2 ANQGSEA. This CDR3 comprises 12 residues. CDR3 amino acids: CSVIGGDGGYTF. CDR3 sequence (DNA): TGCAGCGTTATAGGAGGGGATGGCGGCTACACCTTC.

At least ten counts were recorded for this clone. The rearrangement links TRBV14 to TRBJ1-2, with D perhaps matching TRBD1 (6 bases). Trimming shortened V by 1 base and J by 4 bases, and 13 bases separated the two germline ends. Germline CDR1 and CDR2: SGHDN and FVKESK. The CDR3 covers 15 residues. CDR3 protein: CASSQVPGDTYGYTF. For the CDR3, the DNA is TGTGCCAGCAGCCAAGTCCCGGGGGACACCTATGGCTACACCTTC.

The chain employs TRBV12-5 and TRBJ1-1, with 9 bases fitting TRBD1. The ends lost 5 bases at V and 1 base at J; junction bases unmatched: 8. The CDR3 runs 16 residues. CDR1 and CDR2 from the germline V gene are LGHNT and FRNRAP. The CDR3, as DNA: TGTGCTAGTGGTCTGAACACAGGGGGCCCGAACACTGAAGCTTTCTTT. Encoded protein: CASGLNTGGPNTEAFF.

The V call is TRBV9, the J call TRBJ2-5; D might be TRBD1 (5 bases). The CDR3 consists of 15 residues. Germline V gene lookup returns CDR1 SGDLS and CDR2 YYNGEE. The V and J ends lost 4 bases and 1 base respectively, with 14 bases between them. The DNA for the CDR3 is TGTGCCAGCAGCCCCAGGGCCTCACTCCAAGAGACCCAGTACTTC. This encodes CASSPRASLQETQYF.

The chain carries TRBV5-4 and TRBJ2-7, with D possibly being TRBD1 (6 bases). Germline V gives CDR1 SGHNT, CDR2 YYREEE (reference sequence). Trimming stripped 0 bases from V and 3 bases from J, with 7 bases between. The CDR3 has 13 residues. This CDR3 reads CASSLGTDYEQYF. CDR3 sequence (DNA): TGTGCCAGCAGCTTGGGGACAGACTACGAGCAGTACTTC.

The chain's CDR3 is CASTLGWTSGRGNTGELFF. The CDR3, as DNA: TGTGCCAGCACCCTAGGTTGGACTAGCGGGAGGGGGAACACCGGGGAGCTGTTTTTT. The chain employs TRBV27 and TRBJ2-2; 15 bases are a match to TRBD2. Germline assignment: CDR1 MNHEY and CDR2 SMNVEV (reference sequence). Trimming cost V 7 bases and J 1 base; bases outside gene matches: 10. This CDR3 spans 19 amino acids.

The rearrangement uses TRBV7-9 and TRBJ2-1, with 13 bases matching TRBD2. J was trimmed by 8 bases and V by 5 bases; bases with no gene match: 9. The CDR3 spans 16 residues. Germline CDR1 and CDR2: SEHNR and FQNEAQ (reference sequence). CDR3 residues: CASSPPGLAGVDEQFF. For the CDR3, the DNA is TGTGCCAGCAGCCCCCCCGGACTAGCGGGAGTGGATGAGCAGTTCTTC.

The genes are TRBV18 and TRBJ2-1; D is uncertain. Deletions cut 0 bases from V and 14 bases from J, with 20 bases between. Looked up from germline, CDR1 is KGHSH and CDR2 is LQKENI. This CDR3 region has 15 residues. The chain's CDR3 is CASSPPAATRYPEFF. In DNA, the CDR3 is TGTGCCAGCTCACCACCGGCGGCAACGCGGTACCCCGAGTTCTTC.

This clone occurred once. The chain combines TRBV19 with TRBJ1-5; 8 bases agree with TRBD1. Germline CDR1 reads LNHDA; CDR2 reads SQIVND (reference sequence). V trimming: 1 base; J trimming: 7 bases; junction bases outside the gene matches: 9. The CDR3 consists of 16 residues. The CDR3 reads CASSIVGGQGRQPQHF. CDR3 DNA sequence: TGTGCCAGTAGTATAGTGGGAGGACAGGGTCGCCAGCCCCAGCATTTT.

This sequence joins TRBV7-6 and TRBJ2-1; 8 bases match TRBD2. This CDR3 has 16 residues. Per germline, CDR1 SGHVS and CDR2 FNYEAQ. The V segment lost 5 bases and the J segment 2 bases; nucleotides outside the gene matches: 8. For the CDR3, the DNA is TGTGCCAGCAGCAGAGCGGGAGAGGGGACCTACAATGAGCAGTTCTTC. Its protein product is CASSRAGEGTYNEQFF.

The chain employs TRBV7-7 and TRBJ2-1, with D unclear. Germline V gene data show CDR1 as SSHAT and CDR2 as FNYEAQ (reference sequence). The V and J ends lost 1 base and 8 bases respectively, with 15 bases between them. The CDR3 runs to 15 residues. The DNA for the CDR3 is TGTGCCAGCAGCTTAGACCCCAGGCCTCAGGATGAGCAGTTCTTC. This sequence encodes CASSLDPRPQDEQFF.

The gene calls are TRBV19 and TRBJ1-1, with D unresolved. CDR3 length: 13 amino acids. Trimming removed 8 bases from V and 8 bases from J, with 18 bases in between. Per germline, CDR1 LNHDA and CDR2 SQIVND (reference sequence). The CDR3 loop is CASDPLAPGEAFF. The DNA of the CDR3 is TGTGCCAGTGACCCTCTGGCACCAGGAGAAGCTTTCTTT. The entire variable domain, with the rest obtained from reference TRBV19 and TRBJ1-1, is as follows: DGGITQSPKYLFRKEGQNVTLSCEQNLNHDAMYWYRQDPGQGLRLIYYSQIVNDFQKGDIAEGYSVSREKKESFPLTVTSAQKNPTAFYLCASDPLAPGEAFFGQGTRLTVV.

Points on this clone: Different DNA sequences within this sample yield the same CDR3. The chain combines TRBV27 with TRBJ2-7; the D call may be TRBD1 or TRBD2 (5 bases each). Germline V gene sequence: CDR1 MNHEY, CDR2 SMNVEV (reference sequence). There are 14 residues in the CDR3. Trimming took 0 bases from V and 0 from J, leaving 6 bases between them. This chain's CDR3 is CASSLSRGSYEQYF. CDR3 nucleotides: TGTGCCAGCAGTTTATCGAGGGGCTCCTACGAGCAGTACTTC.

This chain connects TRBV14 to TRBJ2-1, with 8 bases that match TRBD1. In germline, CDR1 is SGHDN, CDR2 FVKESK. V dropped 6 bases and J dropped 3; count of bases not matched to a gene: 10. The CDR3 has 16 residues. The CDR3 region is CASSSLPGTGYNEQFF. The CDR3 coding sequence is TGTGCCAGCAGTTCCCTACCCGGGACAGGCTACAATGAGCAGTTCTTC.

Written as DNA, the CDR3 is TGTGCCAGCAGTTACTCTCGGCAGGGGGCTATCGACGAGCAGTACTTC. This gives the protein CASSYSRQGAIDEQYF. The V and J genes are TRBV6-5 and TRBJ2-7; 8 nucleotides align to TRBD1. Losses at the gene ends were 0 bases for V and 5 bases for J; bases not matched to a gene: 9. CDR1 and CDR2 from the germline V gene are MNHEY and SVGAGI. The CDR3 consists of 16 residues.

The CDR3 here is CASSPDGFYTGELFF. Here the CDR3 DNA reads TGCGCCAGCAGCCCTGATGGTTTCTACACCGGGGAGCTGTTTTTT. The chain is built from TRBV5-1 and TRBJ2-2; D not certain. This CDR3 comprises 15 residues. CDR1 and CDR2 from the germline V gene are SGHRS and YFSETQ. Trimming cost V 4 bases and J 3 bases, with 13 bases left between them.

V is TRBV4-1 and J is TRBJ2-1, with D tentatively TRBD2 (5 bases). V lost 4 bases and J lost 6, with 10 bases in between. CDR3 length equals 13 residues. From germline, CDR1 is MGHRA and CDR2 YSYEKL. Here the CDR3 DNA reads TGCGCCAGCAGCCGAACTAGTTTCAATGAGCAGTTCTTC. Translating it yields CASSRTSFNEQFF.